This TCR beta chain was sequenced during a study of somatic mutations in cytotoxic T cells in rheumatoid arthritis. The length of the CDR3 is 15 residues. Per germline, CDR1 LNHDA and CDR2 SQIVND (reference sequence). Trimming cost V 5 bases and J 9 bases, with 17 bases left between them. Some clones are missing from TCRdb's copy, which holds only in-frame ones; the method was immunoSEQ multiplex PCR. The sample carries about 11,000 clones, roughly 80% recorded once. The genes are TRBV19 and TRBJ1-6; D is ambiguous. What was sequenced was CD8+ T cells sorted from blood. The sequence was collected from a woman in her thirties or forties in good health. The CDR3 region is CASSPWRQLGSPLHF. The CDR3 coding sequence is TGTGCCAGTAGTCCTTGGCGTCAACTGGGTTCACCCCTCCACTTT.